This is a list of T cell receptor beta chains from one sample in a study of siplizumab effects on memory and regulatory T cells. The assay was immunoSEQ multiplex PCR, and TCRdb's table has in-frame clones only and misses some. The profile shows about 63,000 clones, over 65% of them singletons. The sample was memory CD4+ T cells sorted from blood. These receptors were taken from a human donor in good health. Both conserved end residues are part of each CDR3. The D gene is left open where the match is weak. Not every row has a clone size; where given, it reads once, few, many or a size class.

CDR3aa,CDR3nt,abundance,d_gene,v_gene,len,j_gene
CASSLSGTTGGYTF,TGTGCCAGCAGCTTATCTGGGACGACGGGCGGCTACACCTTC,few,-,TRBV7-2,14,TRBJ1-2
CASGGATGDPTGNTIYF,TGTGCCAGCGGGGGAGCGACAGGGGATCCTACTGGAAACACCATATATTTT,once,TRBD1,TRBV2,17,TRBJ1-3
CASSLTPGLGTDTQYF,TGTGCCAGCAGCTTAACGCCGGGACTAGGTACAGATACGCAGTATTTT,once,TRBD2,TRBV9,16,TRBJ2-3
CASSFTGTGAYEQYF,TGTGCCAGCAGTTTCACCGGGACGGGTGCCTACGAGCAGTACTTC,-,-,TRBV28,15,TRBJ2-7
CASRMGRNTGGLGEQYF,TGTGCCAGCAGGATGGGGAGGAACACAGGGGGACTAGGCGAGCAGTACTTC,-,-,TRBV7-9,17,TRBJ2-7
CASSLSSGNDYEQFF,TGTGCCAGCAGCTTAAGTAGCGGGAATGACTATGAGCAGTTCTTC,-,TRBD2,TRBV7-3,15,TRBJ2-1
CASSPTRLENTGELFF,TGTGCCAGCAGTCCTACTCGACTGGAGAACACCGGGGAGCTGTTTTTT,-,-,TRBV7-3,16,TRBJ2-2
CASSLTVGLAGSTDTQYF,TGCGCCAGCAGCTTGACGGTGGGACTAGCGGGCAGCACAGATACGCAGTATTTT,-,TRBD2,TRBV5-1,18,TRBJ2-3
CASSQDWDSGNQPQHF,TGTGCCAGCAGCCAAGATTGGGATTCGGGCAATCAGCCCCAGCATTTT,-,-,TRBV4-2,16,TRBJ1-5
CASSPGTADEQYF,TGCGCCAGCAGCCCAGGGACGGCGGACGAGCAGTACTTC,few,-,TRBV5-1,13,TRBJ2-7
CASSQDQGGGGKLFF,TGCGCCAGCAGCCAAGATCAGGGGGGAGGAGGGAAACTGTTTTTT,few,TRBD1,TRBV4-1,15,TRBJ1-4
CATQTGSSGELFF,TGTGCCACGCAGACAGGGTCATCCGGGGAGCTGTTTTTT,-,TRBD1,TRBV6-1,13,TRBJ2-2
CASRSLAAGSYEQYF,TGTGCCAGCAGATCGCTAGCGGCTGGCTCCTACGAGCAGTACTTC,-,TRBD2,TRBV2,15,TRBJ2-7
CASRGQDNYGYTF,TGTGCCAGTAGGGGCCAGGACAACTATGGCTACACCTTC,-,-,TRBV19,13,TRBJ1-2
CASSLKFPARDGYNEQFF,TGTGCCAGCAGCTTAAAATTCCCAGCCCGGGATGGCTACAATGAGCAGTTCTTC,-,-,TRBV7-9,18,TRBJ2-1
CASSSAGGSYNEQFF,TGCGCCAGCAGCTCGGCGGGAGGTTCCTACAATGAGCAGTTCTTC,-,TRBD2,TRBV5-1,15,TRBJ2-1
CASRAGQNNSPLHF,TGTGCCAGCAGGGCCGGACAGAATAATTCACCCCTCCACTTT,-,-,TRBV27,14,TRBJ1-6
CASSPTGRTEAFF,TGTGCCAGCTCACCCACAGGCCGCACTGAAGCTTTCTTT,-,-,TRBV18,13,TRBJ1-1
CASSPPGGYEQYF,TGTGCCAGCAGCCCTCCGGGTGGATACGAGCAGTACTTC,once,-,TRBV7-9,13,TRBJ2-7
CSVAREGATTDTQYF,TGCAGCGTTGCCCGGGAGGGGGCCACCACAGATACGCAGTATTTT,few,-,TRBV29-1,15,TRBJ2-3
CASSRRENTEAFF,TGTGCCAGCTCTCGACGGGAGAACACTGAAGCTTTCTTT,-,-,TRBV18,13,TRBJ1-1
CAISEAAYEQYF,TGTGCCATCAGTGAAGCGGCCTACGAGCAGTACTTC,-,-,TRBV10-3,12,TRBJ2-7
CASSLVPGGTYGYTF,TGCGCCAGCAGCTTGGTCCCAGGGGGCACCTATGGCTACACCTTC,-,TRBD1,TRBV5-1,15,TRBJ1-2
CASSQPSGPYTDTQYF,TGTGCCAGCAGTCAACCAAGCGGGCCTTACACAGATACGCAGTATTTT,few,-,TRBV28,16,TRBJ2-3
CASSKQGVDTEAFF,TGTGCCAGCAGCAAACAGGGGGTTGACACTGAAGCTTTCTTT,once,TRBD1,TRBV5-8,14,TRBJ1-1
CASSLFGANTEAFF,TGTGCCAGCAGCTTGTTCGGGGCTAACACTGAAGCTTTCTTT,-,-,TRBV5-5,14,TRBJ1-1
CASSLFQGADTQYF,TGTGCCAGCAGCTTATTTCAGGGAGCGGATACGCAGTATTTT,once,-,TRBV11-1,14,TRBJ2-3
CATSTGPYEQYF,TGTGCCACCTCGACAGGGCCGTACGAGCAGTACTTC,-,TRBD1,TRBV28,12,TRBJ2-7
CASSLMTNTGELFF,TGTGCCAGCAGCTTAATGACGAACACCGGGGAGCTGTTTTTT,-,-,TRBV7-9,14,TRBJ2-2
CASGLRDFTPTSTNEKLFF,TGTGCTAGTGGTCTTCGGGACTTTACCCCTACATCAACTAATGAAAAACTGTTTTTT,-,-,TRBV12-5,19,TRBJ1-4
CSVEARDRGRKFVSYEQFF,TGCAGCGTTGAAGCAAGAGACAGGGGGCGTAAATTTGTTTCATATGAGCAGTTCTTC,-,TRBD1,TRBV29-1,19,TRBJ2-1
CASSLDRDTEAFF,TGTGCCAGCAGCTTGGACAGGGACACTGAAGCTTTCTTT,-,TRBD1,TRBV11-3,13,TRBJ1-1
CASSLGDRITDTQYF,TGCGCCAGCAGCTTAGGGGACAGAATCACAGATACGCAGTATTTT,-,TRBD1,TRBV5-1,15,TRBJ2-3
CASSQEHLGNQPQHF,TGCGCCAGCAGCCAAGAGCACCTAGGCAATCAGCCCCAGCATTTT,-,-,TRBV4-1,15,TRBJ1-5
CASSLGPGVGKGAEAFF,TGTGCCAGCAGCTTGGGCCCGGGGGTTGGGAAAGGCGCTGAAGCTTTCTTT,-,-,TRBV5-6,17,TRBJ1-1
CASSPKVGRTTFF,TGTGCCAGCAGTCCCAAAGTTGGGCGAACAACTTTCTTT,-,-,TRBV27,13,TRBJ1-1
CASSQSQGGEQYF,TGCGCCAGCAGTCAATCCCAAGGGGGGGAGCAGTACTTC,-,-,TRBV23-1,13,TRBJ2-7
CASTRDLTDTQYF,TGTGCCAGCACGAGGGACCTCACAGATACGCAGTATTTT,-,-,TRBV2,13,TRBJ2-3
CASSATGTVYGYTF,TGTGCCAGCAGCGCAACCGGGACAGTCTATGGCTACACCTTC,-,TRBD1,TRBV9,14,TRBJ1-2
CASSFDQVPHEQYF,TGTGCCAGCAGCTTCGACCAGGTCCCCCACGAGCAGTACTTC,-,-,TRBV5-6,14,TRBJ2-7
CASSEASNSYEQYF,TGTGCCAGCAGTGAAGCGAGTAATTCCTACGAGCAGTACTTC,-,-,TRBV6-1,14,TRBJ2-7
CATLLGGTWTEAFF,TGTGCCACCCTTCTAGGAGGGACGTGGACTGAAGCTTTCTTT,-,-,TRBV6-6,14,TRBJ1-1
CASRFDINQPQHF,TGTGCCAGCCGTTTCGACATCAATCAGCCCCAGCATTTT,-,-,TRBV6-5,13,TRBJ1-5
CASSAASGPHEEQYF,TGTGCCAGCAGTGCCGCCTCCGGGCCCCACGAAGAGCAGTACTTC,-,-,TRBV6-7,15,TRBJ2-7
CAWSRGEYNEQFF,TGTGCCTGGAGTCGGGGGGAGTACAATGAGCAGTTCTTC,-,TRBD2,TRBV30,13,TRBJ2-1
CASSLARGVWDRLNTEAFF,TGTGCCAGCAGCTTGGCCAGAGGTGTGTGGGACAGGTTGAACACTGAAGCTTTCTTT,-,TRBD1,TRBV5-6,19,TRBJ1-1
CASSYGERGANVLTF,TGTGCCAGCAGTTACGGGGAAAGGGGGGCCAACGTCCTGACTTTC,few,-,TRBV6-5,15,TRBJ2-6
CASSPSRVRGYTF,TGTGCCAGCAGTCCCAGTCGGGTGAGGGGCTACACCTTC,-,-,TRBV27,13,TRBJ1-2
CASSLDDRVWGHGYTF,TGTGCCAGCAGCTTGGACGACAGGGTGTGGGGCCATGGCTACACCTTC,once,TRBD1,TRBV5-4,16,TRBJ1-2
CASSSSGRGSEAFF,TGTGCCAGCAGCAGCTCAGGGCGAGGCTCTGAAGCTTTCTTT,-,-,TRBV11-1,14,TRBJ1-1
CASKGSQETQYF,TGTGCCAGCAAGGGCAGCCAAGAGACCCAGTACTTC,medium-sized,-,TRBV25-1,12,TRBJ2-5
CASSLGSYGNTIYF,TGTGCCAGCAGCTTAGGGTCGTACGGGAACACCATATATTTT,-,-,TRBV7-2,14,TRBJ1-3
CASSLWGQGRETQYF,TGTGCCAGCAGCTTATGGGGACAGGGACGAGAGACCCAGTACTTC,-,TRBD1,TRBV7-2,15,TRBJ2-5